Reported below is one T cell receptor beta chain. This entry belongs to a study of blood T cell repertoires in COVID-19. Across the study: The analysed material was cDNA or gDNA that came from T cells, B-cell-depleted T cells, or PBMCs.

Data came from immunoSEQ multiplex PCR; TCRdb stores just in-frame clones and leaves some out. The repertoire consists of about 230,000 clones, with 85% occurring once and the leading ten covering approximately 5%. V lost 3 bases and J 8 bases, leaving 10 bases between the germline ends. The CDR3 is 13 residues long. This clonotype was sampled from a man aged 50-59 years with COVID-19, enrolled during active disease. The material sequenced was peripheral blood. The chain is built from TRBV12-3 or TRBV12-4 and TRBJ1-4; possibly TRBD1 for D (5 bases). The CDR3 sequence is CASSFRGGEKLFF. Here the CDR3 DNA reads TGTGCCAGCAGTTTCCGGGGGGGGGAAAAACTGTTTTTT.